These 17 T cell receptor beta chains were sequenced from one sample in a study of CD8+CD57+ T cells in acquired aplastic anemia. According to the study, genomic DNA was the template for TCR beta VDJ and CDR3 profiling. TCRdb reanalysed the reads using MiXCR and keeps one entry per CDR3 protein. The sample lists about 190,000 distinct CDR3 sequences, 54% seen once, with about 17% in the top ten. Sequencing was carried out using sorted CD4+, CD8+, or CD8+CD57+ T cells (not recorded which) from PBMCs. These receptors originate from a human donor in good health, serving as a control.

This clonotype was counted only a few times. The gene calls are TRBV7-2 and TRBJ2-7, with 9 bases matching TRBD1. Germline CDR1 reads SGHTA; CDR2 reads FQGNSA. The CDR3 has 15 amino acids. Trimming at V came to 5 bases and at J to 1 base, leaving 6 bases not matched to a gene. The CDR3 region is CASSPRDRVSYEQYF. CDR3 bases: TGTGCCAGCAGCCCCCGGGACAGGGTTTCCTACGAGCAGTACTTC.

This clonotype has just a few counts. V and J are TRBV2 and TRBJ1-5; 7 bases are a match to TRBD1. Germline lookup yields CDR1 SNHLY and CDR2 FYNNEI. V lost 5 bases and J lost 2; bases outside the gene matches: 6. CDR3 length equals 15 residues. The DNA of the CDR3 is TGTGCCAGCAGTACACAGGGGATTGGCAATCAGCCCCAGCATTTT. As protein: CASSTQGIGNQPQHF. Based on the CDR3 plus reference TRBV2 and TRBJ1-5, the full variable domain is EPEVTQTPSHQVTQMGQEVILRCVPISNHLYFYWYRQILGQKVEFLVSFYNNEISEKSEIFDDQFSVERPDGSNFTLKIRSTKLEDSAMYFCASSTQGIGNQPQHFGDGTRLSIL.

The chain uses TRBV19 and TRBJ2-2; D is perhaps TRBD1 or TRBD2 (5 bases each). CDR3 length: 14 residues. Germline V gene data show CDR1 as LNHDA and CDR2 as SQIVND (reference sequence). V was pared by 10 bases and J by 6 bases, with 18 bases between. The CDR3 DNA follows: TGTGCCACCCAGAGGGCCGGGGACCCCGGGGAGCTGTTTTTT. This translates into CATQRAGDPGELFF. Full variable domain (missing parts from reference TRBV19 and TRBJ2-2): DGGITQSPKYLFRKEGQNVTLSCEQNLNHDAMYWYRQDPGQGLRLIYYSQIVNDFQKGDIAEGYSVSREKKESFPLTVTSAQKNPTAFYLCATQRAGDPGELFFGEGSRLTVL.

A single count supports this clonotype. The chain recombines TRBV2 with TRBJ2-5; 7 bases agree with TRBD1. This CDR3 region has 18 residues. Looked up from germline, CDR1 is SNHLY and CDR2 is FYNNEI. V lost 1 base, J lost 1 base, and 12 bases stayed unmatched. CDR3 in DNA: TGTGCCAGCAGTGAAGTGGGTAGACAGGGAGACGGCCAAGAGACCCAGTACTTC. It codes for CASSEVGRQGDGQETQYF.

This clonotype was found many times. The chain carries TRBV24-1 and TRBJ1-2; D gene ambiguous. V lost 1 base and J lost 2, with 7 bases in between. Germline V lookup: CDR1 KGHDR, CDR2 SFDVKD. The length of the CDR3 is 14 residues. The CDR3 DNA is TGTGCCACCAGTGATTTCGGTCAGAACTATGGCTACACCTTC. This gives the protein CATSDFGQNYGYTF.

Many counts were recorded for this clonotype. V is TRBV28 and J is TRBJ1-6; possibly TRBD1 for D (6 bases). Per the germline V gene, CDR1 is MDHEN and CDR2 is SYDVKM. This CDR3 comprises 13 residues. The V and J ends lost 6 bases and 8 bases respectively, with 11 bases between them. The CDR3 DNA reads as TGTGCCAGCAGCGGGGGCTTGTATTCACCCCTCCACTTT. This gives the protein CASSGGLYSPLHF.

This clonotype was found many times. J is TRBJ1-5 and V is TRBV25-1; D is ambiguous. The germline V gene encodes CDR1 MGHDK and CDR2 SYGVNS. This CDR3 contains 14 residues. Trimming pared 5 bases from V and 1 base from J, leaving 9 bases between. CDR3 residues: CASSNSESNQPQHF. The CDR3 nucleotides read TGTGCCAGCAGTAACAGTGAGAGCAATCAGCCCCAGCATTTT.

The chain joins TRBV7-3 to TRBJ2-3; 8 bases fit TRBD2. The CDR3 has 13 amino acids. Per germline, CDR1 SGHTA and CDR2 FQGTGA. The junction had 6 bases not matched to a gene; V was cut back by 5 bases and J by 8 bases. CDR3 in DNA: TGTGCCAGCAGCACATTAGCGGGGTGTACGCAGTATTTT. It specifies CASSTLAGCTQYF.

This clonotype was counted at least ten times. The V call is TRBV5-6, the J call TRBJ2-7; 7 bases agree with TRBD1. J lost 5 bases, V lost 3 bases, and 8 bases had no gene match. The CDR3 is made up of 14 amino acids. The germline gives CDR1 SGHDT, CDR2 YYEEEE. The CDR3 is CASSSNRGWNEQYF. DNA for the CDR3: TGTGCCAGCAGCTCCAACAGGGGTTGGAACGAGCAGTACTTC. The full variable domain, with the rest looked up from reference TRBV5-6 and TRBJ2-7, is DAGVTQSPTHLIKTRGQQVTLRCSPKSGHDTVSWYQQALGQGPQFIFQYYEEEERQRGNFPDRFSGHQFPNYSSELNVNALLLGDSALYLCASSSNRGWNEQYFGPGTRLTVT.

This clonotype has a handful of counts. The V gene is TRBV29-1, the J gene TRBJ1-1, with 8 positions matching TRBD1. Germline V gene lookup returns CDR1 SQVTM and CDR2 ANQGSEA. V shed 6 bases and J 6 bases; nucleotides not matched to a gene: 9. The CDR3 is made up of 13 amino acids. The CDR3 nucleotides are TGCAGCGTGAGGACAGGGACGGGGCCTGAAGCTTTCTTT. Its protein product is CSVRTGTGPEAFF.

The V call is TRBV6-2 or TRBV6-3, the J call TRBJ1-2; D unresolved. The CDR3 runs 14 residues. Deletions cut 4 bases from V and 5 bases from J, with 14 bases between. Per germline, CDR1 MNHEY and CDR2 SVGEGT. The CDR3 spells CASSSTGSPYGYTF. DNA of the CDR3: TGTGCCAGCAGTTCTACCGGGTCCCCGTATGGCTACACCTTC.

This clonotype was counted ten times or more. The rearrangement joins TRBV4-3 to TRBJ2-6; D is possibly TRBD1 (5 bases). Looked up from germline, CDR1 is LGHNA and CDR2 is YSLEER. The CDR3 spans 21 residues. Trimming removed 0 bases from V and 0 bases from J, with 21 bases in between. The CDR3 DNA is TGCGCCAGCAGCCAAGATCCCCCTCAGCCAGGGATTGGCTCTGGGGCCAACGTCCTGACTTTC. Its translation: CASSQDPPQPGIGSGANVLTF.

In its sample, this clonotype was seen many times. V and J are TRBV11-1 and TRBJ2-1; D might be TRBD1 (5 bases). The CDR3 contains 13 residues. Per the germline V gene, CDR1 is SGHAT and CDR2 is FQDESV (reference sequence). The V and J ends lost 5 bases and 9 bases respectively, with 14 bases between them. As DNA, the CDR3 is TGTGCCAGCAGCCGAGACCAGGGAAGTGAGCAGTTCTTC. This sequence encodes CASSRDQGSEQFF.

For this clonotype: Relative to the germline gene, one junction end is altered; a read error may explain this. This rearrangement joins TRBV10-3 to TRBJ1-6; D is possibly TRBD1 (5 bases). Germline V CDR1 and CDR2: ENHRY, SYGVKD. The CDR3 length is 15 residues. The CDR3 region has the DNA TGTGCCATCAGTGAGGGGGCAGGGAATAATTTACCCCTCCACTTT. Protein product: CAISEGAGNNLPLHF.

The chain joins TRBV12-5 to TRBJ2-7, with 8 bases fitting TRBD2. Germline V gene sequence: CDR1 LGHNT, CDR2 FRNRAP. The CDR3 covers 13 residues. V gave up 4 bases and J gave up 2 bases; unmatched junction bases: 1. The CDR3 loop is CASGSRGAYEQYF. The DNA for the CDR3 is TGTGCTAGTGGTTCGCGGGGGGCCTACGAGCAGTACTTC.

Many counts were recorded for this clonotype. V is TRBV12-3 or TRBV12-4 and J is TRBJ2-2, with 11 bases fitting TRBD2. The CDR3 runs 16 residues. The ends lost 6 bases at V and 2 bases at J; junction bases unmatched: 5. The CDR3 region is CASRIAGGRNTGELFF. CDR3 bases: TGTGCCAGCAGGATAGCGGGGGGGCGAAACACCGGGGAGCTGTTTTTT.

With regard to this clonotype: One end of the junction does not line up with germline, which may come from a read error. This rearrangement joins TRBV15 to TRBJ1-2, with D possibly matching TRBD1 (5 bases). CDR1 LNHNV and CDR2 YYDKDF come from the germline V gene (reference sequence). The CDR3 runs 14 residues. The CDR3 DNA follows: TGTGGCACCAGCGGAGTAAGGGGAATCTATGGCTACACCTTC. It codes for CGTSGVRGIYGYTF.